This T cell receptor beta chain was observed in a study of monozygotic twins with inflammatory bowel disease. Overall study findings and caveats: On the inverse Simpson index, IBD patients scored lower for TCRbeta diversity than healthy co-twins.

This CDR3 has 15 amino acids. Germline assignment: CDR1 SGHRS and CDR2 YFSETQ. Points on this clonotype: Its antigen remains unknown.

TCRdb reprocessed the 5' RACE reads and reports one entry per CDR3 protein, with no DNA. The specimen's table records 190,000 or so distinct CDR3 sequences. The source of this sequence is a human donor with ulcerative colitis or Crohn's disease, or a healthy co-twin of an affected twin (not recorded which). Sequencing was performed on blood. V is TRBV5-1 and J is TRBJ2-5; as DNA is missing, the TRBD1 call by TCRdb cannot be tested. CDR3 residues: CASSFGIGAQETQYF.